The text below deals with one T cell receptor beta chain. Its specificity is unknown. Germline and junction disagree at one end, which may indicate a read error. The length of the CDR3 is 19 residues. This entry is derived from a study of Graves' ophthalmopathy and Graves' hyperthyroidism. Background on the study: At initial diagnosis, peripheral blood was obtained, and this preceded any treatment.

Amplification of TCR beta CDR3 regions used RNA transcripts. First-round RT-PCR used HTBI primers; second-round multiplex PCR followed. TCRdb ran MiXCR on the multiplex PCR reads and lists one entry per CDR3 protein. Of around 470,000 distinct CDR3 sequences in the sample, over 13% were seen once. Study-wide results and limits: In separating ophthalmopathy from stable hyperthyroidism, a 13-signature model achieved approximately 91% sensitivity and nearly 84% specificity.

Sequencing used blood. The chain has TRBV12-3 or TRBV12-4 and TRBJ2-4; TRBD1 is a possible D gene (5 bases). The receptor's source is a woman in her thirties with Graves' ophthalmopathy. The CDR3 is CASSYPQEITLIAKNIKYF. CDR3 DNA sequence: TGTGCCAGCAGCTACCCACAGGAAATCACTCTTATAGCCAAAAACATTAAGTACTTC.